A selection of T cell receptor beta chains follows, all from one sample in a study of STAT5B mutations in CD4+ large granular lymphocyte leukemia. Profiled with immunoSEQ multiplex PCR; TCRdb holds only in-frame clones, not every one. The sample carries about 34,000 clones, around 88% recorded once. Specimen: CD4+ T cells from blood buffy coats. The receptors come from a human donor in good health. Both conserved end residues are part of each CDR3. The D gene is left open where the match is weak. Part of the rows lack a size; the others show once, few, many or a class for expanded clones.

cdr3_aa	cdr3_nt	d_call	j_call	v_call	clone_size
CASRADTDTQYF	TGTGCCAGCAGGGCGGACACAGATACGCAGTATTTT	NA	TRBJ2-3	TRBV2	NA
CASTSHERREKLFF	TGTGCCAGCACCTCACATGAACGGCGAGAAAAACTGTTTTTT	NA	TRBJ1-4	TRBV6-1	NA
CASSLEATATF	TGTGCCAGCAGCTTAGAAGCGACAGCCACCTTC	NA	TRBJ1-2	TRBV7-8	NA
CASRRSGSTDTQYF	TGTGCCTCCCGTAGAAGCGGGAGCACAGATACGCAGTATTTT	NA	TRBJ2-3	TRBV9	NA
CASSLSRDTQYF	TGTGCCAGCAGCTTAAGCAGAGATACGCAGTATTTT	NA	TRBJ2-3	TRBV7-3	NA
CASSTTTGTPWFF	TGTGCCAGCTCCACCACTACCGGCACCCCATGGTTTTTT	NA	TRBJ1-4	TRBV18	NA
CASSQAGATNEKLFF	TGCGCCAGCAGCCAAGCGGGAGCAACTAATGAAAAACTGTTTTTT	NA	TRBJ1-4	TRBV4-3	once
CASSLEAGRRETQYF	TGTGCCAGCAGCTTAGAGGCGGGGCGGCGGGAGACCCAGTACTTC	NA	TRBJ2-5	TRBV11-2	NA
CASSLRGRNTGELFF	TGTGCCAGCAGCTTAAGGGGGAGGAACACCGGGGAGCTGTTTTTT	NA	TRBJ2-2	TRBV7-6	NA
CASSLQGLYGYTF	TGTGCCAGCAGTTTGCAGGGGCTCTATGGCTACACCTTC	NA	TRBJ1-2	TRBV27	NA
CASSETRKTQYF	TGTGCCAGCAGCGAGACTAGGAAGACCCAGTACTTC	NA	TRBJ2-5	TRBV2	NA
CASSQGHIRDKYF	TGTGCCAGCAGCCAAGGGCATATCCGGGACAAGTACTTC	NA	TRBJ2-5	TRBV14	NA
CASSQRDWGNEQFF	TGCGCCAGCAGCCAAAGGGATTGGGGCAATGAGCAGTTCTTC	NA	TRBJ2-1	TRBV4-3	NA
CASSYSGVSENTIYF	TGTGCCAGCAGTTACTCGGGGGTATCGGAAAACACCATATATTTT	NA	TRBJ1-3	TRBV6-5	NA
CASSIQTFSTTGGYEQYF	TGTGCCAGTAGTATTCAGACCTTTTCCACAACAGGGGGGTACGAGCAGTACTTC	TRBD1	TRBJ2-7	TRBV19	NA
CASGMGGSGTEAFF	TGTGCCAGCGGAATGGGGGGTTCGGGAACTGAAGCTTTCTTT	NA	TRBJ1-1	TRBV27	NA
CAGVAGGFAGELFF	TGTGCCGGCGTAGCGGGAGGCTTCGCCGGGGAGCTGTTTTTT	TRBD2	TRBJ2-2	TRBV30	NA
CASSPSRTGPGELFF	TGTGCCAGCAGCCCCTCGAGGACAGGGCCCGGGGAGCTGTTTTTT	TRBD1	TRBJ2-2	TRBV7-8	NA
CATLDRGATGELFF	TGTGCCACCCTCGACAGGGGGGCCACCGGGGAGCTGTTTTTT	TRBD1	TRBJ2-2	TRBV6-1	NA
CASSSPRVLNTEAFF	TGTGCCAGCAGCTCGCCCCGGGTCCTGAACACTGAAGCTTTCTTT	NA	TRBJ1-1	TRBV11-3	NA
CASSLIGGAEALYEQYF	TGTGCCAGCAGCTTAATTGGGGGGGCTGAGGCCCTCTACGAGCAGTACTTC	NA	TRBJ2-7	TRBV7-2	NA
CASSWGYTGELFF	TGTGCCAGTAGTTGGGGTTACACCGGGGAGCTGTTTTTT	NA	TRBJ2-2	TRBV19	NA
CASSAPGASRNTIYF	TGTGCCAGCAGTGCCCCGGGGGCTAGCAGAAACACCATATATTTT	NA	TRBJ1-3	TRBV28	once
CASGFSGYGYTF	TGTGCTAGTGGTTTTAGTGGGTATGGCTACACCTTC	NA	TRBJ1-2	TRBV12-5	NA
CASSQEGRRAFF	TGTGCCAGCAGCCAAGAAGGGAGGAGAGCTTTCTTT	NA	TRBJ1-1	TRBV4-2	NA
CASSQDVAGNEQFF	TGCGCCAGCAGCCAAGACGTAGCGGGCAATGAGCAGTTCTTC	TRBD2	TRBJ2-1	TRBV4-3	NA
CASSSESLVTEAFF	TGCGCCAGCAGCTCGGAGAGTTTGGTCACTGAAGCTTTCTTT	NA	TRBJ1-1	TRBV5-1	NA
CASRPGGNTEAFF	TGTGCCAGCAGACCCGGGGGGAACACTGAAGCTTTCTTT	NA	TRBJ1-1	TRBV27	few
CATKGGSNEQFF	TGTGCCACCAAGGGCGGGAGCAATGAGCAGTTCTTC	TRBD2	TRBJ2-1	TRBV6-5	NA
CASSNRDYTYEQYF	TGTGCCAGCAGCAACCGGGACTATACCTACGAGCAGTACTTC	TRBD2	TRBJ2-7	TRBV7-8	NA
CASSQDAAGDPREYF	TGCGCCAGCAGCCAAGATGCCGCGGGGGACCCCAGGGAGTATTTT	TRBD2	TRBJ2-3	TRBV4-3	NA
CASRPDRRNQPQHF	TGTGCCAGCAGACCGGACAGGCGCAATCAGCCCCAGCATTTT	TRBD1	TRBJ1-5	TRBV6-6	NA
CASSQGDRLFETQYF	TGCGCCAGCAGCCAGGGGGACAGGCTGTTTGAGACCCAGTACTTC	TRBD1	TRBJ2-5	TRBV5-1	NA
CASSLDRNTEAFF	TGTGCCAGCAGCTTAGACAGGAACACTGAAGCTTTCTTT	NA	TRBJ1-1	TRBV7-6	NA
CASSARGPSTDTQYF	TGTGCCAGCAGCGCTCGTGGGCCTAGCACAGATACGCAGTATTTT	NA	TRBJ2-3	TRBV7-2	NA
CASSPSGETQYF	TGTGCCAGCAGTCCCTCGGGAGAGACCCAGTACTTC	NA	TRBJ2-5	TRBV6-5	once
CASSLSRPHTEAFF	TGTGCCAGCAGCCTGTCCCGACCCCACACTGAAGCTTTCTTT	NA	TRBJ1-1	TRBV11-3	NA
CASSPPNDNEQFF	TGTGCCAGCTCACCACCGAACGACAATGAGCAGTTCTTC	NA	TRBJ2-1	TRBV18	NA
CASSLVGTRGVQETQYF	TGTGCCAGCAGCTTGGTGGGGACTAGAGGGGTCCAAGAGACCCAGTACTTC	TRBD2	TRBJ2-5	TRBV7-2	NA
CASSPRQTNYEQYF	TGCGCCAGCAGCCCCCGACAGACGAACTACGAGCAGTACTTC	NA	TRBJ2-7	TRBV5-1	NA
CASSYPGTRAGELFF	TGTGCCAGCAGTTACCCCGGGACCCGGGCCGGGGAGCTGTTTTTT	NA	TRBJ2-2	TRBV6-6	NA
CASRLQESQPQHF	TGTGCCAGCAGATTGCAGGAATCCCAGCCCCAGCATTTT	NA	TRBJ1-5	TRBV6-5	NA
CASRDNGAGNTIYF	TGTGCCAGTAGGGACAACGGGGCTGGAAACACCATATATTTT	NA	TRBJ1-3	TRBV19	NA
CASSQERGFSPLHF	TGCGCCAGCAGCCAAGAGAGGGGTTTTTCACCCCTCCACTTT	NA	TRBJ1-6	TRBV4-3	NA
CASSLRGLNTEAFF	TGTGCCAGCAGTCTCCGGGGGTTGAACACTGAAGCTTTCTTT	NA	TRBJ1-1	TRBV6-5	NA
CATSRGTSGSYEQYF	TGTGCCACCAGCAGAGGGACTAGCGGGTCCTACGAGCAGTACTTC	TRBD2	TRBJ2-7	TRBV15	NA
CASLSVGADTQYF	TGTGCCAGCCTTTCCGTCGGAGCAGATACGCAGTATTTT	NA	TRBJ2-3	TRBV5-4	NA
CASTQSAGQVQPQHF	TGTGCCAGCACCCAGAGCGCAGGTCAGGTTCAGCCCCAGCATTTT	NA	TRBJ1-5	TRBV7-8	NA
CAAQGLNTIYF	TGTGCCGCACAGGGATTGAACACCATATATTTT	NA	TRBJ1-3	TRBV6-5	NA